The 18 T cell receptor beta chains presented below share a single source sample, sequenced in a study of cytomegalovirus exposure and HLA in healthy donors. Both 60 Vbeta primers and 13 Jbeta primers went into the PCR. Assay: immunoSEQ multiplex PCR; the TCRdb copy retains only in-frame clones and omits some. The table has about 70,000 clones, around 74% seen once. The specimen was PBMCs. The receptors shown here come from an older woman in good health and CMV-seropositive.

This rearrangement joins TRBV2 to TRBJ1-6, with 9 nucleotides matching TRBD1. J was trimmed by 10 bases and V by 3 bases; bases with no gene match: 10. The CDR3 contains 16 residues. In germline, CDR1 is SNHLY, CDR2 FYNNEI. CDR3 amino acids: CASSDLQQGARSPLHF. The CDR3 DNA is TGTGCCAGCAGTGACCTTCAACAGGGGGCTCGATCACCCCTCCACTTT. The variable domain in full, completed from reference TRBV2 and TRBJ1-6, reads EPEVTQTPSHQVTQMGQEVILRCVPISNHLYFYWYRQILGQKVEFLVSFYNNEISEKSEIFDDQFSVERPDGSNFTLKIRSTKLEDSAMYFCASSDLQQGARSPLHFGNGTRLTVT.

The rearrangement links TRBV6-1 to TRBJ1-5; D may be TRBD1 (6 bases). CDR1 is MNHNS and CDR2 is SASEGT in the germline V gene. V was shortened by 8 bases and J by 2 bases, with 13 bases between the two germline ends. This CDR3 is 14 amino acids long. CDR3 bases: TGTGCCAGCCGAGCAGGGGCGGGCAATCAGCCCCAGCATTTT. This gives the protein CASRAGAGNQPQHF.

This rearrangement joins TRBV7-8 to TRBJ1-2; 9 bases line up with TRBD1. Germline values: CDR1 SGHVS, CDR2 FQNEAQ. J lost 0 bases, V lost 1 base, and 6 bases had no gene match. The CDR3 has 17 residues. CDR3 loop: CASSLGTGDLANYGYTF. The CDR3 DNA follows: TGTGCCAGCAGCTTAGGGACAGGGGACCTAGCTAACTATGGCTACACCTTC.

The CDR3 coding sequence is TGTGCCAGCAGTGAATCTCCTAGCGGATCCTACAATGAGCAGTTCTTC. The encoded protein is CASSESPSGSYNEQFF. The rearrangement uses TRBV6-1 and TRBJ2-1; 7 nucleotides match TRBD2. V dropped 2 bases and J dropped 1; count of bases not matched to a gene: 5. This CDR3 region has 16 residues. CDR1 MNHNS and CDR2 SASEGT come from the germline V gene.

This clone was counted between two and nine times. The rearrangement uses TRBV6-1 and TRBJ1-1, with D perhaps matching TRBD1 (6 bases). The V end was cut by 3 bases, the J end by 3 bases, with 17 bases between. The CDR3 is 16 amino acids. Looked up from germline, CDR1 is MNHNS and CDR2 is SASEGT. The CDR3 DNA reads as TGTGCCAGCAGTGACCTATTGGGAGGGGGATACACTGAAGCTTTCTTT. Translating gives CASSDLLGGGYTEAFF.

This chain uses TRBV6-1 with TRBJ1-1; D may be TRBD1 (5 bases). The germline gives CDR1 MNHNS, CDR2 SASEGT. The length of the CDR3 is 13 residues. Trimming removed 3 bases from V and 6 bases from J, with 11 bases in between. DNA of the CDR3: TGTGCCAGCAGTGAGCGGGGGGGACCTGAAGCTTTCTTT. Translated, it gives CASSERGGPEAFF.

V is TRBV6-5 and J is TRBJ1-1; D might be TRBD1 (5 bases). The CDR3 consists of 12 residues. Between the trimmed V and J ends, which lost 1 base and 6 bases, there was a span of 6 bases. Germline assignment: CDR1 MNHEY and CDR2 SVGAGI. The CDR3 DNA reads as TGTGCCAGCAGTTACTGGGGCTCTGAAGCTTTCTTT. Amino acids: CASSYWGSEAFF.

This clone came up a few times. A far larger clone is a single base away, which makes a read error likely. This chain links TRBV5-5 with TRBJ2-1, with TRBD1 identical over 9 bases. Germline assignment: CDR1 SGHKS and CDR2 YYEKEE (reference sequence). This CDR3 is built from 15 residues. CDR3 loop: CASSFGDRAYNDQFF. In DNA form, the CDR3 reads TGTGCCAGCAGCTTCGGGGACAGGGCCTACAATGATCAGTTCTTC.

V gene TRBV2 combines with J gene TRBJ1-1, with TRBD1 matching 7 bases. Trimming took 8 bases from V and 4 from J; bases not matched to a gene: 10. CDR1 and CDR2 (germline): SNHLY, FYNNEI. The CDR3 is 14 amino acids. CDR3 nucleotide sequence: TGTGCCAGCGGACCCAGGGGGGTGAGCACTGAAGCTTTCTTT. Amino acids: CASGPRGVSTEAFF.

As concerns this clone: This sample includes further DNA sequences coding for the same CDR3. V is TRBV11-2 and J is TRBJ2-7, with 10 positions matching TRBD2. This CDR3 comprises 14 residues. V gave up 1 base and J gave up 4 bases; unmatched junction bases: 1. Looked up from germline, CDR1 is SGHAT and CDR2 is FQNNGV. The CDR3 loop is CASSLGTSGYEQYF. CDR3 in DNA: TGTGCCAGCAGCTTAGGGACTAGCGGATACGAGCAGTACTTC.

About this clone: In this CDR3 the conserved last residue, phenylalanine or tryptophan, is missing, so a read error is likely. This sequence joins TRBV6-5 and TRBJ2-7, with D perhaps TRBD1 (5 bases). From germline, CDR1 is MNHEY and CDR2 SVGAGI. The CDR3 is 11 residues long. The germline V and J ends were trimmed by 6 bases and 7 bases, with 10 bases remaining between them. The CDR3 sequence is CASSSGLEQYL. The CDR3 nucleotides read TGTGCCAGCAGCTCAGGGTTAGAGCAGTACCTC.

The chain combines TRBV2 with TRBJ2-7; 8 bases map to TRBD2. The CDR3 totals 15 residues. The germline V gene has CDR1 SNHLY and CDR2 FYNNEI. J was trimmed by 4 bases and V by 4 bases; bases with no gene match: 9. DNA for the CDR3: TGTGCCAGCAGTGGCGATAGCGGGGAGTGGTACGAGCAGTACGTC. Its protein product is CASSGDSGEWYEQYV.

J is TRBJ2-3 and V is TRBV5-8; 8 bases line up with TRBD1. Germline CDR1 reads SGHTS; CDR2 reads YDEGEE. V shed 0 bases and J 2 bases; nucleotides not matched to a gene: 8. CDR3 length: 17 residues. CDR3 coding DNA: TGTGCCAGCAGCTTGGGTGGGACAGGAGATTTCACAGATACGCAGTATTTT. Translating it yields CASSLGGTGDFTDTQYF. The whole variable domain, filled in from reference TRBV5-8 and TRBJ2-3, reads EAGVTQSPTHLIKTRGQQATLRCSPISGHTSVYWYQQALGLGLQFLLWYDEGEERNRGNFPPRFSGRQFPNYSSELNVNALELEDSALYLCASSLGGTGDFTDTQYFGPGTRLTVL.

This chain uses TRBV6-5 with TRBJ1-6, with TRBD1 matching over 7 bases. V shed 5 bases, J shed 3 bases, and the junction held 4 bases outside the gene matches. The CDR3 spans 15 residues. Germline values: CDR1 MNHEY, CDR2 SVGAGI. The CDR3 loop reads CASSHRQGYNSPLHF. DNA of the CDR3: TGTGCCAGCAGTCACCGACAGGGCTATAATTCACCCCTCCACTTT.

The chain links TRBV6-1 to TRBJ1-5; the D is unclear. In germline, CDR1 is MNHNS, CDR2 SASEGT. CDR3 length: 15 amino acids. Deletions cut 6 bases from V and 0 bases from J, with 12 bases between. CDR3 sequence reads: CASREGVYSNQPQHF. The CDR3 DNA reads TGTGCCAGCAGGGAGGGAGTATATAGCAATCAGCCCCAGCATTTT.

The chain couples TRBV7-2 to TRBJ1-4, with 8 bases lining up with TRBD1. Germline values: CDR1 SGHTA, CDR2 FQGNSA. The CDR3 is 17 residues long. V shed 1 base and J 6 bases; nucleotides not matched to a gene: 10. The CDR3, as DNA: TGTGCCAGCAGCTTAGGCAGGGGGCGCGGGTCTTATGAAAAACTGTTTTTT. Its translation is CASSLGRGRGSYEKLFF. Complete variable domain (other parts from reference TRBV7-2 and TRBJ1-4): GAGVSQSPSNKVTEKGKDVELRCDPISGHTALYWYRQSLGQGLEFLIYFQGNSAPDKSGLPSDRFSAERTGGSVSTLTIQRTQQEDSAVYLCASSLGRGRGSYEKLFFGSGTQLSVL.

The chain employs TRBV2 and TRBJ2-4, with a weak D call TRBD2 (6 bases). In germline, CDR1 is SNHLY, CDR2 FYNNEI. With 2 bases removed from V and 7 bases from J, the gap between germline ends came to 6 bases. The length of the CDR3 is 12 residues. The CDR3 bases are TGTGCCAGCAGTGAACTAGCGAACATTCAGTACTTC. Encoded protein: CASSELANIQYF.

In this sample, this clone turned up once. The chain uses TRBV11-3 and TRBJ2-1; the D gene is possibly TRBD2 (6 bases). The CDR3 length is 12 residues. The germline gives CDR1 SGHNT, CDR2 YENEEA. Trimming removed 8 bases at V and 4 bases at J, with 9 bases between. In DNA, the CDR3 is TGTGCCAGCGGTGGGGGGTACAATGAGCAGTTCTTC. This encodes CASGGGYNEQFF.